Below, one T cell receptor beta chain is given with its context. The V gene lost 5 bases and the J gene lost 4 bases, with 14 bases spanning the gap. CDR3 length: 15 residues. Germline lookup yields CDR1 SGHVS and CDR2 FQNEAQ. Source study methods: Filtering differed for immunoSEQ, which gave only junction sequences without quality scores. The table came from immunoSEQ multiplex PCR; TCRdb's copy has only in-frame clones and leaves some out. The DNA gave D and trimming, while V, J and clone size come from that table. The sample consists of millions of clones, 93% of them appearing once. This sample was taken from a study of shared clonotypes between healthy human individuals. Overall study: The study enrolled a couple of women and three men aged 18 to 49.

The source of this sequence is a man younger than 35 in good health. Some clones in this sample may be carry-over from other donors' samples. Sequencing was performed on naive CD4+ T cells from PBMCs. Subset in this sample: CD45RA+ positively selected. The chain carries TRBV7-8 and TRBJ1-4; no definite D call. The DNA for the CDR3 is TGTGCCAGCAGCACCCTGGGGAGGTATAATGAAAAACTGTTTTTT. It yields the protein CASSTLGRYNEKLFF.